One and the same sample provided the 7 T cell receptor beta chains below, sequenced in a study of T cells after yellow fever vaccination. TCRdb recomputed calls from the 5' RACE reads with MiXCR, one row per CDR3 protein. The repertoire has approximately 510,000 distinct CDR3 sequences, just over 20% of them found once; the top ten carry around 17%. Sequenced material: PBMCs, taken approximately 20 days after the first yellow fever vaccination. These receptor sequences come from a young man who received the YFV17D yellow fever vaccine.

This clonotype appeared a few times. This chain links TRBV7-8 with TRBJ2-3; the match to TRBD1 covers 9 bases. The CDR3 runs to 17 residues. Losses at the gene ends were 5 bases for V and 5 bases for J; bases not matched to a gene: 14. Germline V CDR1 and CDR2: SGHVS, FQNEAQ. CDR3 bases: TGTGCCAGCAGCACGCGGGGGAGGGGACAGGGTGTAGATACGCAGTATTTT. Its protein product is CASSTRGRGQGVDTQYF.

This clonotype was observed a handful of times. The chain joins TRBV7-2 to TRBJ1-4; D is unclear. Trimming cost V 5 bases and J 5 bases, with 9 bases left between them. The CDR3 sequence is 13 residues long. Germline assignment: CDR1 SGHTA and CDR2 FQGNSA. The CDR3 is CASSRSRNEKLFF. The CDR3 DNA sequence: TGTGCCAGCAGCCGTAGTAGAAATGAAAAACTGTTTTTT.

The rearrangement links TRBV6-5 to TRBJ2-3; D may be TRBD2 (6 bases). Per germline, CDR1 MNHEY and CDR2 SVGAGI. V gave up 3 bases and J gave up 5 bases, with 18 bases separating them. CDR3 length: 16 amino acids. The CDR3 coding sequence is TGTGCCAGCAGTTATTTCAGTGGGGGACTCGGAGATACGCAGTATTTT. It translates to CASSYFSGGLGDTQYF.

The chain uses TRBV5-1 and TRBJ2-3; 7 bases line up with TRBD1. V lost 1 base and J lost 4; bases outside the gene matches: 6. The CDR3 has 15 amino acids. Germline-derived CDR1 and CDR2 are SGHRS and YFSETQ. The CDR3 bases are TGCGCCAGCAGCTTGCCAGGGGGTGAGGCAGATACGCAGTATTTT. Translating it yields CASSLPGGEADTQYF.

This clonotype was seen ten or more times. The gene calls are TRBV12-5 and TRBJ2-3; D may be TRBD1 or TRBD2 (5 bases each). Looked up from germline, CDR1 is LGHNT and CDR2 is FRNRAP. This CDR3 is built from 14 residues. Trimming took off 5 bases at V and 10 bases at J, with 19 bases between the two ends. The CDR3 reads CASGLGTAAEPQYF. The DNA for the CDR3 is TGTGCTAGTGGTCTAGGGACCGCGGCCGAGCCGCAGTATTTT.

The chain recombines TRBV28 with TRBJ2-2; possible D gene TRBD2, 6 bases. This CDR3 has 14 amino acids. Trimming took off 8 bases at V and 4 bases at J, with 14 bases between the two ends. Germline values: CDR1 MDHEN, CDR2 SYDVKM. The CDR3 nucleotides are TGTGCCAGCCTTACGGGACTGAGCACCGGGGAGCTGTTTTTT. Translated: CASLTGLSTGELFF.

This clonotype has a handful of counts. The chain recombines TRBV15 with TRBJ2-1, with D unclear. This CDR3 has 12 amino acids. CDR1 LNHNV and CDR2 YYDKDF come from the germline V gene (reference sequence). V was clipped by 5 bases and J by 9 bases, with 11 bases between them. The CDR3 nucleotides read TGTGCCACCAGCTATAAGTCGTTTGAGCAGTTCTTC. Its protein is CATSYKSFEQFF.